One sample yielded the 9 T cell receptor beta chains listed below, sequenced in a study of shared clonotypes between healthy human individuals. Some clones are missing from TCRdb's copy, which holds only in-frame ones; the method was immunoSEQ multiplex PCR. The sample shows approximately 500,000 clones, 70% to 80% of them seen only once. Sequenced: PBMCs. The receptors were gathered from a woman between 35 and 50 years old in good health. Some clones in this sample may be carry-over from other donors' samples.

The chain couples TRBV7-8 to TRBJ1-3; 8 nucleotides agree with TRBD1. Germline assignment: CDR1 SGHVS and CDR2 FQNEAQ. V trimming: 5 bases; J trimming: 0 bases; junction bases outside the gene matches: 6. There are 16 residues in the CDR3. The CDR3 DNA reads TGTGCCAGCAGCCCCAGGGGGCACCCCTCTGGAAACACCATATATTTT. It encodes CASSPRGHPSGNTIYF.

V is TRBV7-3 and J is TRBJ2-5; D is perhaps TRBD2 (6 bases). CDR1 and CDR2 from the germline V gene are SGHTA and FQGTGA. Trimming left V 5 bases short and J 1 base short, with 11 bases between. The CDR3 contains 14 residues. The CDR3 DNA is TGTGCCAGCAGCCCGATCGGGGGCCAAGAGACCCAGTACTTC. Protein: CASSPIGGQETQYF.

The chain couples TRBV6-1 to TRBJ2-7; TRBD2 is a possible D gene (7 bases). This CDR3 region has 14 residues. Per the germline V gene, CDR1 is MNHNS and CDR2 is SASEGT. The V and J ends lost 7 bases and 3 bases respectively, with 16 bases between them. CDR3 in amino acids: CASTRGAVNYEQYF. The CDR3 DNA sequence: TGTGCCAGCACACGGGGGGCGGTCAACTACGAGCAGTACTTC.

The V and J genes are TRBV27 and TRBJ2-7, with 7 bases lining up with TRBD2. Germline-derived CDR1 and CDR2 are MNHEY and SMNVEV (reference sequence). The CDR3 is 16 residues long. With 1 base clipped from V and 3 bases from J, the junction kept 9 bases outside the gene matches. In nucleotides, the CDR3 is TGTGCCAGCAGTTTATATGGGGGGGGAATCCTCTACGAGCAGTACTTC. Translation: CASSLYGGGILYEQYF.

The rearrangement joins TRBV28 to TRBJ2-1; 7 bases fit TRBD2. Germline trimming cut 6 bases from V and 6 bases from J; bases unmatched to any gene: 5. Germline lookup yields CDR1 MDHEN and CDR2 SYDVKM. The CDR3 loop spans 13 amino acids. The CDR3 loop reads CASREGRGNEQFF. CDR3 nucleotides: TGTGCCAGCAGGGAGGGGAGGGGCAATGAGCAGTTCTTC.

The chain joins TRBV28 to TRBJ2-7, with 10 bases matching TRBD2. The CDR3 loop spans 16 amino acids. Trimming cost V 4 bases and J 2 bases; bases outside gene matches: 8. Germline V gene data show CDR1 as MDHEN and CDR2 as SYDVKM. The CDR3: CASSSQGLAFTYEQYF. The CDR3 nucleotides are TGTGCCAGCAGTTCTCAGGGACTAGCGTTCACCTACGAGCAGTACTTC.

Comment on this clone: A much more abundant neighbour one base away suggests this may be a read error. This sample includes further DNA sequences coding for the same CDR3. The V and J genes are TRBV4-2 and TRBJ2-7; 7 nucleotides line up with TRBD2. Germline V gene sequence: CDR1 LGHNA, CDR2 YNFKEQ. The CDR3 is 16 residues long. The ends lost 1 base at V and 0 bases at J; junction bases unmatched: 6. The CDR3 spells CASSQAWRGSSYEQYF. The CDR3 DNA follows: TGTGCCAGCAGCCAAGCTTGGCGGGGGAGCTCCTACGAGCAGTACTTC.

This chain uses TRBV28 with TRBJ1-2; D ambiguous. In germline, CDR1 is MDHEN, CDR2 SYDVKM. The CDR3 has 13 amino acids. The V and J ends lost 7 bases and 3 bases respectively, with 12 bases between them. CDR3 in DNA: TGTGCCAGCACCGCCGGGTACCACTATGGCTACACCTTC. Protein sequence: CASTAGYHYGYTF.

The CDR3 nucleotides are TGTGCCAGCAGTGATAGGGGGACGGGTGGCTCCTACAATGAGCAGTTCTTC. Translated, it gives CASSDRGTGGSYNEQFF. This sequence joins TRBV6-1 and TRBJ2-1; possible D gene TRBD1, 6 bases. The V and J ends lost 3 bases and 0 bases respectively, with 15 bases between them. The V gene's germline CDR1 is MNHNS and CDR2 SASEGT. There are 17 residues in the CDR3.